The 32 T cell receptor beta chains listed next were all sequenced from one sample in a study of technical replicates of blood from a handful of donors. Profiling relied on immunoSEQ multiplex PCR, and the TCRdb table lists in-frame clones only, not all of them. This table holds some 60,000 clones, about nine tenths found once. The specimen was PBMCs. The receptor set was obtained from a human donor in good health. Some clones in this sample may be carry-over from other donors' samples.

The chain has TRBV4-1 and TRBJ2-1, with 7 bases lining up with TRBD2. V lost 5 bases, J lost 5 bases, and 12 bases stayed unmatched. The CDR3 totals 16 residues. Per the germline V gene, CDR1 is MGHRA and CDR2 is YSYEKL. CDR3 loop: CASSGRGGSLDNEQFF. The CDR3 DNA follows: TGCGCCAGCAGCGGGAGAGGCGGGAGTCTAGACAATGAGCAGTTCTTC.

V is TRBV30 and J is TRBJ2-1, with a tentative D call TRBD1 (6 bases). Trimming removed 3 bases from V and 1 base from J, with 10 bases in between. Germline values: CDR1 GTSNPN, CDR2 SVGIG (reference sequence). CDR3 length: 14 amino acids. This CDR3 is CAWSQGRSYNEQFF. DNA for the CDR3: TGTGCCTGGAGCCAGGGGCGTTCCTACAATGAGCAGTTCTTC.

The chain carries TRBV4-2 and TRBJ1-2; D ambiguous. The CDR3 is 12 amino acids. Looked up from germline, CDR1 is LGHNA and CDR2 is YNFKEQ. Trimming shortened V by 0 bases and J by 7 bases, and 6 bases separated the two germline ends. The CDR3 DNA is TGTGCCAGCAGCCAAGATGCGGGTGGCTACACCTTC. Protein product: CASSQDAGGYTF.

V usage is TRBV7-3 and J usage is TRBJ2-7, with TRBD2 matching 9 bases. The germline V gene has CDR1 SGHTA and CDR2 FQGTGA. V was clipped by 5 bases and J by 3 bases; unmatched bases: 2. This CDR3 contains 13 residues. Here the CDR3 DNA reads TGTGCCAGCAGCCAGACTAGCGGCTACGAGCAGTACTTC. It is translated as CASSQTSGYEQYF.

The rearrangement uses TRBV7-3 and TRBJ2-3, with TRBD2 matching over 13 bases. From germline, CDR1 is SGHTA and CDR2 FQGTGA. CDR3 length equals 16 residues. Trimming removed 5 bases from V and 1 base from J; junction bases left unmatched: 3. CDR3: CASSAGLAGGTDTQYF. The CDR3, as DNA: TGTGCCAGCAGCGCCGGACTAGCGGGAGGCACAGATACGCAGTATTTT. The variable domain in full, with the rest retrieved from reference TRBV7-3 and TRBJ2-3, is GAGVSQTPSNKVTEKGKYVELRCDPISGHTALYWYRQSLGQGPEFLIYFQGTGAADDSGLPNDRFFAVRPEGSVSTLKIQRTERGDSAVYLCASSAGLAGGTDTQYFGPGTRLTVL.

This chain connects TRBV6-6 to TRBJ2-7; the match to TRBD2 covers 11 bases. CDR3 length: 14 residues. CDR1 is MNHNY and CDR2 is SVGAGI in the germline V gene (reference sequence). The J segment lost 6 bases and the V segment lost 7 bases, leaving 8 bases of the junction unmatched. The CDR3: CASTLTSGSFEQYF. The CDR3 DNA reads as TGTGCCAGCACCCTAACTAGCGGGAGTTTCGAGCAGTACTTC.

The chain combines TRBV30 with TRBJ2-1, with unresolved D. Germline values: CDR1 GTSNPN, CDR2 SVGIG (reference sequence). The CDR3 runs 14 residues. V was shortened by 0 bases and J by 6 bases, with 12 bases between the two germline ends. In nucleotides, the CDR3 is TGTGCCTGGAGTGTAGGTGGTAGCTTCAATGAGCAGTTCTTC. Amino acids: CAWSVGGSFNEQFF.

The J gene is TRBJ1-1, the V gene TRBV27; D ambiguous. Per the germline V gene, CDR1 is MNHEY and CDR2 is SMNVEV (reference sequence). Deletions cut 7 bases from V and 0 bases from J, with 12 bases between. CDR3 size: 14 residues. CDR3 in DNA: TGTGCCAGCAAGCCAGGACTCATGAACACTGAAGCTTTCTTT. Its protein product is CASKPGLMNTEAFF.

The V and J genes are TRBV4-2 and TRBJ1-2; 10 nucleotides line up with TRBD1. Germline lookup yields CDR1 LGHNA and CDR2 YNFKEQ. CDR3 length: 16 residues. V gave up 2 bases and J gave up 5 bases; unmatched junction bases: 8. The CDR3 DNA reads TGTGCCAGCAGCCAATCAGGGACAGGGGCGAGGTATGGCTACACCTTC. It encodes CASSQSGTGARYGYTF.

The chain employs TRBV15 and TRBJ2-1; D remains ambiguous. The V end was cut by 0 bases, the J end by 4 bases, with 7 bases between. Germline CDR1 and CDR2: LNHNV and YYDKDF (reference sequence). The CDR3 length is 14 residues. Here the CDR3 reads CATSRELRYNEQFF. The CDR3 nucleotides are TGTGCCACCAGCAGAGAACTACGGTACAATGAGCAGTTCTTC.

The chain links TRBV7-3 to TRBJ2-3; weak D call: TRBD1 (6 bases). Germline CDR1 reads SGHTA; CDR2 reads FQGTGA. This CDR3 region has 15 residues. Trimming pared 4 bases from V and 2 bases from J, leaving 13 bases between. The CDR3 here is CASSSGTSLTDTQYF. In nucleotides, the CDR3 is TGTGCCAGCAGCTCCGGGACAAGCCTCACAGATACGCAGTATTTT.

In nucleotides, the CDR3 is TGTGCCAGCAGCTTAGCCAGGGGGCTCCGGTATGGCTACACCTTC. Amino acid sequence: CASSLARGLRYGYTF. The rearrangement joins TRBV7-8 to TRBJ1-2; 8 bases agree with TRBD1. Looked up from germline, CDR1 is SGHVS and CDR2 is FQNEAQ. V lost 0 bases to trimming and J lost 5 bases; unmatched junction nucleotides: 5. The CDR3 is made up of 15 amino acids. The whole variable domain, filled in from reference TRBV7-8 and TRBJ1-2, reads GAGVSQSPRYKVAKRGQDVALRCDPISGHVSLFWYQQALGQGPEFLTYFQNEAQLDKSGLPSDRFFAERPEGSVSTLKIQRTQQEDSAVYLCASSLARGLRYGYTFGSGTRLTVV.

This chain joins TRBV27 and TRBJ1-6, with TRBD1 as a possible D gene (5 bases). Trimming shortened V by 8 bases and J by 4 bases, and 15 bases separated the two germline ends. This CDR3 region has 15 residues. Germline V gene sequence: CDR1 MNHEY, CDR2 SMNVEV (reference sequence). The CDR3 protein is CASSGRGSYNSPLHF. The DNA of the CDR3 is TGTGCCAGCTCCGGGAGGGGTTCTTATAATTCACCCCTCCACTTT.

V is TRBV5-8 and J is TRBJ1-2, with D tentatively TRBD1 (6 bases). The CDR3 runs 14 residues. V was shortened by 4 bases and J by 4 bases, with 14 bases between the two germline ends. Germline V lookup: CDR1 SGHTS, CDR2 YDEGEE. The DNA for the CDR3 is TGTGCCAGCAGCCCCCGGACAGACCTCTATGGCTACACCTTC. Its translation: CASSPRTDLYGYTF.

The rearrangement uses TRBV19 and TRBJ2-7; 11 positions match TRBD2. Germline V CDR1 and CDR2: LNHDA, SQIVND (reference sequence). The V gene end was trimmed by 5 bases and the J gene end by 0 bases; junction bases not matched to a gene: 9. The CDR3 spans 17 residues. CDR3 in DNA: TGTGCCAGTAGTTCGGGACTAGCGGCAAGGAGCTCCTACGAGCAGTACTTC. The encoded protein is CASSSGLAARSSYEQYF.

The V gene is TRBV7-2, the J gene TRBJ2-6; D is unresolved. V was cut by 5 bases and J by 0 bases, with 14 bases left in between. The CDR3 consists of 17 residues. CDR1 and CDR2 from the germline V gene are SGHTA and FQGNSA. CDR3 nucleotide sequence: TGTGCCAGCAGCGACTCCCCGGCTCCCTCTGGGGCCAACGTCCTGACTTTC. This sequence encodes CASSDSPAPSGANVLTF.

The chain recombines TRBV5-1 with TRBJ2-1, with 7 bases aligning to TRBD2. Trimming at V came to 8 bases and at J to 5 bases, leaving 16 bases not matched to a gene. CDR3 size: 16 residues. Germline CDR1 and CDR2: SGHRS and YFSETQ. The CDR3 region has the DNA TGCGCCAGTTCCCCCGGGGCGGGAGAACGGCACAATGAGCAGTTCTTC. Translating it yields CASSPGAGERHNEQFF.

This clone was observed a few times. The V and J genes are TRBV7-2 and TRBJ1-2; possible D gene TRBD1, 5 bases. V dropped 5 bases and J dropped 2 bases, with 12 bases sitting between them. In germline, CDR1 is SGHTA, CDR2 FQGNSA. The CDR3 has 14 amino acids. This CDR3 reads CASSPRQRNYGYTF. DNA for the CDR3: TGTGCCAGCAGCCCACGACAGAGAAACTATGGCTACACCTTC.

CDR3 protein: CASSELGGSGANVLTF. The DNA of the CDR3 is TGTGCCAGCAGTGAGTTAGGAGGCTCTGGGGCCAACGTCCTGACTTTC. J is TRBJ2-6 and V is TRBV6-4; a possible D gene is TRBD2 (5 bases). CDR3 length equals 16 residues. Trimming removed 3 bases from V and 0 bases from J, with 9 bases in between. Germline V gene sequence: CDR1 MRHNA, CDR2 SNTAGT.

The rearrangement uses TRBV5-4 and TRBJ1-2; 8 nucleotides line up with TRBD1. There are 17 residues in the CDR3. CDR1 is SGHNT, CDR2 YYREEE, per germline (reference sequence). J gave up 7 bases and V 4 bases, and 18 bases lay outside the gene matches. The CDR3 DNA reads TGTGCCAGCAGCCCAATCCCCCCGGGACAGGCCTCGGGTGGCTACACCTTC. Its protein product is CASSPIPPGQASGGYTF.

The CDR3 region is CASSRNSGAGSQTQYF. The CDR3 bases are TGTGCCAGCAGTCGGAACAGCGGAGCGGGATCACAGACCCAGTACTTC. The chain employs TRBV27 and TRBJ2-5, with 7 bases matching TRBD2. Germline values: CDR1 MNHEY, CDR2 SMNVEV (reference sequence). With 5 bases clipped from V and 6 bases from J, the junction kept 15 bases outside the gene matches. This CDR3 region has 16 residues.

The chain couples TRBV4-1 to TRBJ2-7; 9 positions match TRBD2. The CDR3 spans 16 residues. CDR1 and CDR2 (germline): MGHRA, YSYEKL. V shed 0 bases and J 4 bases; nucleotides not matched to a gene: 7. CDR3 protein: CASSQDILAGWYEQYF. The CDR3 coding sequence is TGCGCCAGCAGCCAAGACATCCTAGCGGGATGGTACGAGCAGTACTTC.

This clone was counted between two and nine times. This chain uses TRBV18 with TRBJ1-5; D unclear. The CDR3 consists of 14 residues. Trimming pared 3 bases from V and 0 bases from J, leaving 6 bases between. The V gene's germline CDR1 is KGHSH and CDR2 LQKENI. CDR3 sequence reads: CASSPSNSNQPQHF. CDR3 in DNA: TGTGCCAGCTCACCGAGTAATAGCAATCAGCCCCAGCATTTT.

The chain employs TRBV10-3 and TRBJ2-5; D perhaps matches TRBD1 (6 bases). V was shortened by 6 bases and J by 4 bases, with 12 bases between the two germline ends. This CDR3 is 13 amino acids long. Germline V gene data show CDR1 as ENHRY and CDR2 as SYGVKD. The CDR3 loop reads CAIRGHVGETQYF. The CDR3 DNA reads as TGTGCCATCAGGGGACATGTGGGAGAGACCCAGTACTTC.

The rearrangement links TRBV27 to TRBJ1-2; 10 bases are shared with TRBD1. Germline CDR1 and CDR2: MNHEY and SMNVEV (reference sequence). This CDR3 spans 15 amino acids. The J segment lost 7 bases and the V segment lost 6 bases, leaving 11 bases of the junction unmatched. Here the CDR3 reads CASSRSGTGEVGYTF. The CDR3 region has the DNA TGTGCCAGCAGCCGGAGTGGGACAGGGGAGGTTGGCTACACCTTC.

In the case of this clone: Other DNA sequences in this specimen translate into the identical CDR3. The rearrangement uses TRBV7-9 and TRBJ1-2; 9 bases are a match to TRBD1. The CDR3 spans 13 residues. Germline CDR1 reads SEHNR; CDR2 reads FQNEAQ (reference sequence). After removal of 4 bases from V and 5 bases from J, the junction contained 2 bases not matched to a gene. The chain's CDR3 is CASSSGQGYGYTF. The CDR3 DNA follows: TGTGCCAGCAGCTCGGGACAGGGTTATGGCTACACCTTC.

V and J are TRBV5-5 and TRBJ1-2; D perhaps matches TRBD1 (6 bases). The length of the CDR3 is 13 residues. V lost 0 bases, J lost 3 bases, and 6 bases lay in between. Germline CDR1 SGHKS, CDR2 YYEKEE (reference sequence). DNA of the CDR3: TGTGCCAGCAGCTTGGGGGGGCACTATGGCTACACCTTC. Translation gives CASSLGGHYGYTF.

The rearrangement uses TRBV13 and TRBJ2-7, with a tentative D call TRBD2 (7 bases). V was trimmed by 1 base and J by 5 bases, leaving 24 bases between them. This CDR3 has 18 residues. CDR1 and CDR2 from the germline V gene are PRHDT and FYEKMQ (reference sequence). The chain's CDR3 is CASSLEGVFAGEGDEQYF. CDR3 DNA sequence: TGTGCCAGCAGCTTAGAGGGGGTTTTCGCGGGAGAGGGGGACGAGCAGTACTTC.

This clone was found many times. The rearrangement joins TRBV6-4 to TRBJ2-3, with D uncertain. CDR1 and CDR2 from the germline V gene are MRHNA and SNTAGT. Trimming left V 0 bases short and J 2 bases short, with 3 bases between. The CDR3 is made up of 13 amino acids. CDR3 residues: CASSDSATDTQYF. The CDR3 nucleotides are TGTGCCAGCAGTGACTCAGCCACAGATACGCAGTATTTT.

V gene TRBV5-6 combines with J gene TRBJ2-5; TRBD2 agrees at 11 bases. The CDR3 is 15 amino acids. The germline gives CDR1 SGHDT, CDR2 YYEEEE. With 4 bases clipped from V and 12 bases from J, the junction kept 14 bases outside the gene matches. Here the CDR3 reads CASSPPGLAAQAEYF. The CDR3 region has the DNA TGTGCCAGCAGCCCTCCGGGACTAGCGGCCCAAGCGGAGTACTTC.

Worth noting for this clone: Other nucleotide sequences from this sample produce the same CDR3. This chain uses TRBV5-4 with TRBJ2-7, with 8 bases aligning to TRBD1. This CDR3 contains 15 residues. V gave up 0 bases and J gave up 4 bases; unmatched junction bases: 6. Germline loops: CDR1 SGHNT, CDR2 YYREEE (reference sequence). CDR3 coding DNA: TGTGCCAGCAGCTTGGGACAGGGGAAAGTTTACGAGCAGTACTTC. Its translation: CASSLGQGKVYEQYF.

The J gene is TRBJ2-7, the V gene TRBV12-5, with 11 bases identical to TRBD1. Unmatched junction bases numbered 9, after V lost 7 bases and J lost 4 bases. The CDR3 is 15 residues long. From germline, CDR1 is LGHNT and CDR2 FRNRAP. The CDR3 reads CASEGRGTGGYEQYF. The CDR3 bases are TGTGCTAGTGAGGGAAGAGGGACAGGGGGTTACGAGCAGTACTTC.